A single sample gave rise to the 25 T cell receptor beta chains below, sequenced in a study of blood T cell repertoires in COVID-19 (dated by TCRdb to about 2020). Preparation of the library involved the immunoSEQ multiplex PCR assay. Imported from immuneACCESS, the table was reduced by TCRdb to in-frame sequences with V and J called. These copies leave out some clones; in studies compared against another copy, an unresolved V gene accounts for under half, and the cause of the remainder is not known. The table for this sample lists about 210,000 clones; about 87% of them were counted only once. Of the sample, around a tenth falls within the top ten clones. Sequencing used PBMCs or T cells enriched from blood (not recorded which). These receptors were taken from a man younger than 35 with acute COVID-19.

The V gene is TRBV19, the J gene TRBJ1-1, with D maybe TRBD1 (5 bases). The CDR3 covers 13 residues. Trimming took off 5 bases at V and 4 bases at J, with 11 bases between the two ends. Per the germline V gene, CDR1 is LNHDA and CDR2 is SQIVND (reference sequence). The CDR3 here is CASSGGGFTEAFF. CDR3 bases: TGTGCCAGTAGTGGGGGGGGTTTCACTGAAGCTTTCTTT.

Concerning this clone itself: The same CDR3 arises from other DNA sequences in this sample as well. The chain uses TRBV7-2 and TRBJ1-3; TRBD1 aligns across 7 bases. The junction had 3 bases not matched to a gene; V was cut back by 3 bases and J by 7 bases. This CDR3 is built from 13 residues. The V gene's germline CDR1 is SGHTA and CDR2 FQGNSA. The CDR3 reads CASSLSQGNTIYF. For the CDR3, the DNA is TGTGCCAGCAGCTTGTCACAGGGGAACACCATATATTTT.

This clone was picked up one time. The V and J genes are TRBV28 and TRBJ1-1; D might be TRBD1 (5 bases). Per the germline V gene, CDR1 is MDHEN and CDR2 is SYDVKM. V was shortened by 7 bases and J by 8 bases, with 17 bases between the two germline ends. This CDR3 region has 13 residues. CDR3 protein: CASTPGPFREAFF. CDR3 DNA: TGTGCCAGCACCCCAGGGCCCTTCCGGGAAGCTTTCTTT.

The V gene is TRBV18, the J gene TRBJ1-2; D gene uncertain. The CDR3 extends over 16 amino acids. V lost 1 base, J lost 2 bases, and 14 bases lay in between. Germline lookup yields CDR1 KGHSH and CDR2 LQKENI. This CDR3 reads CASSPQDPGLNYGYTF. The CDR3 coding sequence is TGTGCCAGCTCACCACAGGATCCGGGATTGAACTATGGCTACACCTTC.

The DNA for the CDR3 is TGTGCCAGCAGCCTCGCCGGGGGGGGAGGAGATACGCAGTATTTT. It encodes CASSLAGGGGDTQYF. V gene TRBV3-1 (or the pseudogene TRBV3-2) combines with J gene TRBJ2-3, with 8 bases matching TRBD2. CDR3 length: 15 residues. Germline assignment: CDR1 LGHDT and CDR2 YNNKEL (reference sequence). V shed 4 bases and J 5 bases; nucleotides not matched to a gene: 8.

This clone was counted once. V usage is TRBV4-3 and J usage is TRBJ2-3, with 12 bases lining up with TRBD1. J lost 7 bases, V lost 1 base, and 6 bases had no gene match. The V gene's germline CDR1 is LGHNA and CDR2 YSLEER. The CDR3 sequence is 16 residues long. The CDR3 sequence: CASSQVGTGGEYTQYF. The DNA for the CDR3 is TGCGCCAGCAGCCAAGTTGGGACAGGGGGCGAGTATACGCAGTATTTT.

As DNA, the CDR3 is TGTGCCAGCAGCTTATCCAACAGGGGGCTCAGGGGCTACACCTTC. As protein: CASSLSNRGLRGYTF. This chain connects TRBV11-2 to TRBJ1-2, with 9 positions matching TRBD1. CDR1 and CDR2 (germline): SGHAT, FQNNGV. V trimming: 2 bases; J trimming: 8 bases; junction bases outside the gene matches: 9. The CDR3 loop spans 15 amino acids.

This chain links TRBV25-1 with TRBJ2-3, with 8 bases identical to TRBD2. The junction had 4 bases not matched to a gene; V was cut back by 1 base and J by 1 base. CDR1 is MGHDK and CDR2 is SYGVNS in the germline V gene. The CDR3 sequence is 16 residues long. The CDR3 loop reads CASSELGLEGTDTQYF. In nucleotides, the CDR3 is TGTGCCAGCAGTGAATTGGGACTAGAGGGCACAGATACGCAGTATTTT.

The chain recombines TRBV4-1 with TRBJ1-4; D gene uncertain. V lost 4 bases and J lost 8, with 11 bases in between. The CDR3 loop spans 13 amino acids. The germline V gene has CDR1 MGHRA and CDR2 YSYEKL. CDR3 region: CASSLAVREKLFF. In DNA, the CDR3 is TGCGCCAGCAGCCTTGCGGTGAGGGAAAAACTGTTTTTT.

The chain uses TRBV19 and TRBJ1-2; D gene unclear. CDR1 and CDR2 (germline): LNHDA, SQIVND (reference sequence). The CDR3 totals 13 residues. Trimming stripped 6 bases from V and 3 bases from J, with 11 bases between. Written as DNA, the CDR3 is TGTGCCAGTAGAAAGGGCGGGGACTATGGCTACACCTTC. Its protein is CASRKGGDYGYTF. The entire variable domain, with the rest obtained from reference TRBV19 and TRBJ1-2, is as follows: DGGITQSPKYLFRKEGQNVTLSCEQNLNHDAMYWYRQDPGQGLRLIYYSQIVNDFQKGDIAEGYSVSREKKESFPLTVTSAQKNPTAFYLCASRKGGDYGYTFGSGTRLTVV.

The gene calls are TRBV28 and TRBJ2-2, with 7 bases identical to TRBD2. The germline CDR1 and CDR2 sequences are MDHEN and SYDVKM. The length of the CDR3 is 15 residues. V lost 6 bases, J lost 3 bases, and 7 bases stayed unmatched. CDR3 sequence reads: CASRGAGLYTGELFF. The DNA of the CDR3 is TGTGCCAGCAGGGGCGCGGGACTATACACCGGGGAGCTGTTTTTT.

The chain couples TRBV5-8 to TRBJ1-3; perhaps TRBD1 as D (6 bases). The V end lost 4 bases, the J end lost 9 bases, and 14 bases lay between the germline ends. The length of the CDR3 is 13 residues. The germline V gene has CDR1 SGHTS and CDR2 YDEGEE. CDR3 protein: CASSHRDRRTIYF. The CDR3 DNA reads TGTGCCAGCAGCCACAGGGATCGCCGCACCATATATTTT.

This clone has more than one count but fewer than ten. The gene calls are TRBV30 and TRBJ2-1; the D is unclear. In germline, CDR1 is GTSNPN, CDR2 SVGIG (reference sequence). V was pared by 3 bases and J by 3 bases, with 15 bases between. This CDR3 has 15 amino acids. The CDR3: CAWSEPSGGYNEQFF. The CDR3, as DNA: TGTGCCTGGAGCGAACCCTCTGGCGGCTACAATGAGCAGTTCTTC.

This chain connects TRBV19 to TRBJ1-5; D uncertain. The V gene's germline CDR1 is LNHDA and CDR2 SQIVND (reference sequence). Trimming took 3 bases from V and 3 from J, leaving 12 bases between them. The CDR3 totals 15 residues. The CDR3 is CASSIYEGLNQPQHF. CDR3 nucleotide sequence: TGTGCCAGTAGTATTTACGAGGGCCTCAATCAGCCCCAGCATTTT. The full variable domain, its missing parts supplied by reference TRBV19 and TRBJ1-5, is DGGITQSPKYLFRKEGQNVTLSCEQNLNHDAMYWYRQDPGQGLRLIYYSQIVNDFQKGDIAEGYSVSREKKESFPLTVTSAQKNPTAFYLCASSIYEGLNQPQHFGDGTRLSIL.

V gene TRBV9 combines with J gene TRBJ1-1; TRBD1 matches at 7 bases. The V gene end was trimmed by 1 base and the J gene end by 3 bases; junction bases not matched to a gene: 6. CDR3 length equals 15 residues. Germline V gene data show CDR1 as SGDLS and CDR2 as YYNGEE. The CDR3 sequence: CASSVLGQGDTEAFF. In nucleotides, the CDR3 is TGTGCCAGCAGCGTACTAGGTCAGGGGGACACTGAAGCTTTCTTT.

This chain joins TRBV10-3 and TRBJ1-1; D possibly corresponds to TRBD1 (5 bases). The V gene lost 2 bases and the J gene lost 2 bases, with 9 bases spanning the gap. CDR1 and CDR2 from the germline V gene are ENHRY and SYGVKD. The CDR3 covers 14 residues. Written as DNA, the CDR3 is TGTGCCATCAGTGAGGGACACTTTAACACTGAAGCTTTCTTT. Encoded protein: CAISEGHFNTEAFF.

This clone turned up a few times. The chain combines TRBV5-1 with TRBJ2-3, with D possibly matching TRBD1 (6 bases). The CDR3 has 15 amino acids. CDR1 is SGHRS and CDR2 is YFSETQ in the germline V gene. Trimming removed 7 bases from V and 0 bases from J, with 15 bases in between. CDR3 loop: CASLPRGQSTDTQYF. The CDR3 DNA reads TGCGCCAGCCTTCCCCGGGGACAAAGCACAGATACGCAGTATTTT.

The chain recombines TRBV14 with TRBJ2-3; 9 positions agree with TRBD2. This CDR3 is 17 amino acids long. The trim removed 0 bases at V and 1 base at J, leaving 5 bases unmatched. Looked up from germline, CDR1 is SGHDN and CDR2 is FVKESK. The CDR3 protein is CASSQDQAGGRTDTQYF. CDR3 coding DNA: TGTGCCAGCAGCCAAGATCAAGCGGGAGGACGCACAGATACGCAGTATTTT. Together with reference TRBV14 and TRBJ2-3, the CDR3 gives the full variable domain: EAGVTQFPSHSVIEKGQTVTLRCDPISGHDNLYWYRRVMGKEIKFLLHFVKESKQDESGMPNNRFLAERTGGTYSTLKVQPAELEDSGVYFCASSQDQAGGRTDTQYFGPGTRLTVL.

The chain couples TRBV27 to TRBJ1-6; possible D gene TRBD1, 5 bases. The CDR3 covers 14 residues. CDR1 and CDR2 (germline): MNHEY, SMNVEV (reference sequence). Trimming left V 7 bases short and J 3 bases short, with 10 bases between. Here the CDR3 DNA reads TGTGCCAGCACCCCGGGACTCTATAATTCACCCCTCCACTTT. Protein sequence: CASTPGLYNSPLHF.

V is TRBV7-8 and J is TRBJ2-1; 8 bases align to TRBD2. Germline lookup yields CDR1 SGHVS and CDR2 FQNEAQ. This CDR3 contains 14 residues. V trimming: 2 bases; J trimming: 6 bases; junction bases outside the gene matches: 3. CDR3 loop: CASSLSGGGNEQFF. Here the CDR3 DNA reads TGTGCCAGCAGCTTATCGGGGGGGGGCAATGAGCAGTTCTTC.

V gene TRBV4-1 combines with J gene TRBJ2-7; possible D gene TRBD1, 6 bases. This CDR3 region has 14 residues. The germline CDR1 and CDR2 sequences are MGHRA and YSYEKL. Trimming removed 5 bases at V and 7 bases at J, with 18 bases between. The CDR3 DNA follows: TGCGCCAGCAGCTCTACCTGGGGGCCAGGGGAGCAGTACTTC. Its translation is CASSSTWGPGEQYF.

This chain joins TRBV27 and TRBJ2-7, with 11 bases matching TRBD2. The V gene end was trimmed by 5 bases and the J gene end by 3 bases; junction bases not matched to a gene: 12. Germline CDR1 reads MNHEY; CDR2 reads SMNVEV (reference sequence). There are 17 residues in the CDR3. The CDR3 sequence: CASSPYTTSGSIYEQYF. The CDR3 bases are TGTGCCAGCAGTCCCTACACTACTAGCGGGAGTATCTACGAGCAGTACTTC.

The chain combines TRBV29-1 with TRBJ2-1; D is uncertain. The CDR3 length is 11 residues. CDR1 and CDR2 (germline): SQVTM, ANQGSEA. V was trimmed by 8 bases and J by 5 bases, leaving 10 bases between them. The CDR3 is CSSATNNEQFF. The CDR3 DNA reads as TGCAGCTCTGCCACAAACAATGAGCAGTTCTTC.

This CDR3 reads CASSPYREHEKLFF. The CDR3 nucleotides are TGTGCCAGCAGTCCATACAGGGAACACGAAAAACTGTTTTTT. This rearrangement joins TRBV6-5 to TRBJ1-4; the D gene is possibly TRBD1 (6 bases). The CDR3 loop spans 14 amino acids. Per the germline V gene, CDR1 is MNHEY and CDR2 is SVGAGI. Deletions cut 5 bases from V and 8 bases from J, with 15 bases between.

The chain carries TRBV28 and TRBJ2-7; 12 bases are a match to TRBD2. This CDR3 comprises 18 residues. Germline V lookup: CDR1 MDHEN, CDR2 SYDVKM. V gave up 1 base and J gave up 2 bases; unmatched junction bases: 9. CDR3 loop: CASSLSLRTSGNPYEQYF. CDR3 nucleotide sequence: TGTGCCAGCAGTTTATCCCTCCGGACTAGCGGGAACCCCTACGAGCAGTACTTC.